One sample yielded the 5 T cell receptor beta chains listed below, sequenced in a study of CD8 T cell repertoires and HIV-1 epitope variants. Their target antigens are unknown. Clones were read by immunoSEQ multiplex PCR, and TCRdb kept only the in-frame ones, dropping some. The table has several thousand clones, about 63% seen once. Source material: cultured CD8+ T cells derived from PBMCs. Receptor source: a male donor with HIV.

The chain uses TRBV6-1 and TRBJ2-1; D possibly corresponds to TRBD2 (6 bases). The V end was cut by 0 bases, the J end by 9 bases, with 21 bases between. Germline CDR1 is MNHNS and CDR2 is SASEGT. The CDR3 sequence is 17 residues long. The CDR3 DNA is TGTGCCAGCAGTGAAGCGGGCCTCCGGGACTCCTTGGTTGAGCAGTTCTTC. Its translation: CASSEAGLRDSLVEQFF.

The chain recombines TRBV28 with TRBJ2-6; D is uncertain. The germline V and J ends were trimmed by 5 bases and 2 bases, with 1 base remaining between them. This CDR3 region has 12 residues. The germline CDR1 and CDR2 sequences are MDHEN and SYDVKM. CDR3 DNA sequence: TGTGCCAGCAGTACTGGGGCCAACGTCCTGACTTTC. This gives the protein CASSTGANVLTF. Full variable domain (outside the CDR3, taken from reference TRBV28 and TRBJ2-6): DVKVTQSSRYLVKRTGEKVFLECVQDMDHENMFWYRQDPGLGLRLIYFSYDVKMKEKGDIPEGYSVSREKKERFSLILESASTNQTSMYLCASSTGANVLTFGAGSRLTVL.

The V call is TRBV7-6, the J call TRBJ2-1; TRBD2 matches at 11 bases. Germline CDR1 reads SGHVS; CDR2 reads FNYEAQ. V shed 2 bases and J 7 bases; nucleotides not matched to a gene: 16. The CDR3 is 19 amino acids. CDR3 protein: CASSLQRTEATSGRNEQFF. CDR3 nucleotides: TGTGCCAGCAGCTTACAACGGACCGAGGCCACTAGCGGGAGAAATGAGCAGTTCTTC.

V is TRBV5-1 and J is TRBJ2-2; TRBD1 is a possible D gene (6 bases). CDR1 and CDR2 from the germline V gene are SGHRS and YFSETQ. Trimming took 3 bases from V and 1 from J, leaving 10 bases between them. The CDR3 consists of 15 residues. The CDR3 DNA follows: TGCGCCAGCAGCTCTGTGACAGGGAACACCGGGGAGCTGTTTTTT. Protein sequence: CASSSVTGNTGELFF.

This clone was seen a handful of times. The V call is TRBV6-6, the J call TRBJ1-2, with TRBD1 matching over 7 bases. V lost 0 bases and J lost 7; bases outside the gene matches: 2. Germline CDR1 is MNHNY and CDR2 is SVGAGI (reference sequence). The length of the CDR3 is 13 residues. CDR3 in DNA: TGTGCCAGCAGTTACTCCCAGGGGGGTGGCTACACCTTC. Translated, it gives CASSYSQGGGYTF.